A single sample gave rise to the 9 T cell receptor beta chains below, sequenced in a study of blood T cell repertoires in COVID-19. Assay used: immunoSEQ multiplex PCR; TCRdb lists only in-frame clones, some missing. The sample has roughly 240,000 clones, roughly 82% seen once. Sequencing was performed on peripheral blood. The receptors were gathered from a woman in her seventies with acute or convalescent COVID-19.

The gene calls are TRBV11-2 and TRBJ1-1; a weak D match, TRBD1 (5 bases). Per the germline V gene, CDR1 is SGHAT and CDR2 is FQNNGV. The CDR3 contains 16 residues. Between the trimmed V and J ends, which lost 1 base and 2 bases, there was a span of 14 bases. CDR3 amino acids: CASSLVPGTANTEAFF. Here the CDR3 DNA reads TGTGCCAGCAGCTTAGTGCCCGGGACTGCTAACACTGAAGCTTTCTTT.

The chain recombines TRBV27 with TRBJ1-1; 8 bases are a match to TRBD1. V lost 5 bases to trimming and J lost 2 bases; unmatched junction nucleotides: 7. Per germline, CDR1 MNHEY and CDR2 SMNVEV (reference sequence). The CDR3 runs 15 residues. The CDR3 protein is CASSHGTGGNTEAFF. The CDR3 DNA reads as TGTGCCAGCAGTCATGGGACAGGTGGAAACACTGAAGCTTTCTTT.

The gene calls are TRBV7-2 and TRBJ2-5; the D is unclear. V lost 1 base and J 4 bases, leaving 13 bases between the germline ends. The CDR3 runs 15 residues. CDR1 SGHTA and CDR2 FQGNSA come from the germline V gene. DNA of the CDR3: TGTGCCAGCAGCTTAGGGAGCCCAATACGAGAGACCCAGTACTTC. Translated, it gives CASSLGSPIRETQYF.

V gene TRBV10-3 combines with J gene TRBJ1-2; 7 bases agree with TRBD1. The length of the CDR3 is 16 residues. The germline CDR1 and CDR2 sequences are ENHRY and SYGVKD. The junction had 4 bases not matched to a gene; V was cut back by 0 bases and J by 0 bases. CDR3 in DNA: TGTGCCATCAGTGAGTCGCCCAGGGGGACTAACTATGGCTACACCTTC. It encodes CAISESPRGTNYGYTF.

The chain is built from TRBV5-6 and TRBJ1-5; 9 bases fit TRBD1. V was clipped by 2 bases and J by 3 bases; unmatched bases: 6. CDR1 is SGHDT and CDR2 is YYEEEE in the germline V gene. The CDR3 length is 16 residues. The chain's CDR3 is CASSLQYRGPNQPQHF. CDR3 coding DNA: TGTGCCAGCAGCTTACAATACAGGGGGCCCAATCAGCCCCAGCATTTT.

The genes are TRBV11-1 and TRBJ2-1, with 9 bases fitting TRBD2. The CDR3 is made up of 16 amino acids. With V trimmed by 4 bases and J by 0 bases, 4 bases remained unmatched. From germline, CDR1 is SGHAT and CDR2 FQDESV (reference sequence). DNA of the CDR3: TGTGCCAGCAGCTCGCGGGGGGGCCTCTCCTACAATGAGCAGTTCTTC. Protein sequence: CASSSRGGLSYNEQFF.

This clone was recorded many times. The CDR3 protein is CASSVGQFIYGYTF. The CDR3, as DNA: TGTGCCAGCAGCGTAGGACAGTTTATATATGGCTACACCTTC. This sequence joins TRBV5-4 and TRBJ1-2, with D possibly matching TRBD1 (6 bases). Trimming pared 4 bases from V and 5 bases from J, leaving 15 bases between. Per the germline V gene, CDR1 is SGHNT and CDR2 is YYREEE (reference sequence). This CDR3 spans 14 amino acids.

This chain joins TRBV5-1 and TRBJ1-3; 7 bases match TRBD1. The CDR3 loop spans 16 amino acids. With V trimmed by 2 bases and J by 2 bases, 7 bases remained unmatched. CDR1 is SGHRS, CDR2 YFSETQ, per germline. The CDR3 is CASSLRQGRAGNTIYF. CDR3 DNA sequence: TGCGCCAGCAGCTTAAGACAGGGCCGGGCTGGAAACACCATATATTTT.

This clone has only one observation. The rearrangement links TRBV4-1 to TRBJ1-1; no clear D. V was cut by 0 bases and J by 1 base, with 18 bases left in between. This CDR3 has 18 residues. Per germline, CDR1 MGHRA and CDR2 YSYEKL. This CDR3 reads CASSQDRLVGRANTEAFF. CDR3 sequence (DNA): TGCGCCAGCAGCCAAGACCGGCTTGTAGGGCGGGCGAACACTGAAGCTTTCTTT.